This entry is about one TCR beta chain. This clone appeared a few times. The clone's antigen remains unknown. The input lacks base qualities; no much larger clone sits a single base away. The cohort consisted of 666 healthy bone marrow donors. All cohort members were sampled while nominally healthy, although unrecorded immune exposures were likely present. The donor tested CMV seropositive and was one of the 289 seropositive cohort members. A peripheral blood sample was collected from each donor, and TCR beta sequencing was performed on peripheral blood mononuclear cells. The Qiagen DNeasy Blood Extraction Kit was used to extract genomic DNA from the blood cell samples. The data belong to a study of cytomegalovirus exposure and HLA in healthy donors (dated by TCRdb to 2016 to 2017). Regarding the study in general: An earlier analysis of approximately 550 of the donors reported about 250 Gb of sequence data and 117 million unique TCR beta sequences from about 179 million T cells. An early release that covered some 630 HLA-typed donors contained approximately 300 gigabases of sequencing data and around 80 million unique TCR sequences. Of the 398 genotyped donors, approximately 80% fell in the genetic ancestry cluster associated with self-reported Caucasian donors. The study aimed to test whether signatures of past pathogen exposure could be identified by cataloging public T cell receptors. The study used immunosequencing to profile the T cell repertoires of 666 subjects and linked those repertoires to cytomegalovirus serostatus. Besides the first cohort of around 670 subjects, a separate validation cohort made up of about 120 different subjects was used. To predict cytomegalovirus infection status, the study brought together high-throughput TCR immunosequencing, statistical association of individual TCRs with disease status, and machine learning. To study patterns of TCR occurrence, a later analysis re-analyzed previously published TCR beta repertoires from more than 550 donors and added high-resolution HLA genotyping. Rather than using new phenotypic data, the later analysis identified candidate immune exposures from TCR beta sequences and from how often those sequences occurred across donors. An earlier analysis of around 580 of the donors used high-throughput TCR beta sequencing to judge whether each TCR beta V gene segment behaved as functional or pseudogenic. Donor age, sex, ethnicity and CMV serostatus were compiled alongside the repertoire data. A later genetic analysis took genome-wide SNP genotypes for about 65% of the 666 donors and used that subset as a discovery cohort. All discovery cohort repertoires had been generated on a single sequencing platform. Both class I and class II loci were covered by HLA typing, at four-digit resolution. Typing coverage differed by locus: A, B, C, DRB1 and DQB1 were typed in roughly 629-630 donors, DQA1 in about 500, DPA1 in some 610, and DPB1 in 400 to 490. About five DR-DQ haplotypes were treated as single units for association and clustering because of strong linkage in the cohort. Among under 450 genotyped donors of the cohort, an average of around 240,000 unique TCR beta nucleotide sequences were sequenced per donor, roughly 18% of them non-productive.

Receptors were amplified or captured by the immunoSEQ multiplex PCR assay. For the multiplex PCR, a mixture combining 60 forward primers for TCR Vbeta segments and 13 reverse primers for TCR Jbeta segments was used. The CDR3 region of rearranged TCR beta genes was amplified from genomic DNA with a multiplex PCR assay. The Illumina HiSeq System was used to sequence the amplified TCR beta libraries as 87-base-pair reads. The original pipeline was this. A later analysis tallied approximately 87 million unique TCR beta chains across the 666 repertoires, and about 12 million of those chains were shared by two or more donors. Raw reads were error-corrected and collapsed into unique sequences by a nearest-neighbor algorithm in which closely related sequences were merged to remove PCR and sequencing errors. V, D and J gene segments were assigned by aligning CDR3 sequences to IMGT reference sequences. For a sequence to be retained, a match of at least six nucleotides was required to both a V gene segment and a J gene segment. Rearrangements were classified as productive when the CDR3 lacked stop codons and remained in frame with V and J, and all other rearrangements were classified as non-productive. Following IMGT convention, CDR3 was defined as the stretch from the second conserved V-encoded cysteine up to the conserved J-encoded phenylalanine. Sequences without an unambiguous match to a single V gene segment were excluded from the earlier analysis of over 500 of the donors. An earlier analysis of a few hundred of the donors classified V segments as functional when productive rearrangements were above 56.7% and as segregating when the standard deviation between donors was above 5%. A statistical classification framework was built for diagnosing cytomegalovirus status from the catalog of TCR beta chain sequences. V and J gene assignment, in a later analysis, came from comparing TCR nucleotide sequences with IMGT/GENE-DB human TR gene sequences. Using the TCRdist pipeline, a later analysis assigned CDR3 sequences along with most-parsimonious VDJ recombination scenarios. A later analysis defined each TCR beta chain by its CDR3 amino acid sequence plus V-gene family, and excluded reads lacking a unique V-gene family. As a way to deal with suspected cross-contamination and a sequencing artifact, a later analysis dropped 450 to 700 nucleotide sequences that were highly shared and had low generation probability. For each public chain, a later analysis derived a clonal expansion index from normalized ranks of inferred template counts within each repertoire. Generation probabilities in a later analysis came from a VDJ recombination model fitted to out-of-frame rearrangements, and those results were checked against IGoR. A later analysis scored TCR-TCR, TCR-HLA and TCR-CMV co-occurrence with hypergeometric tests, applying a repertoire-size bias correction to TCR pairs. A later analysis estimated false discovery rates by permuting HLA or CMV assignments 20 times. In a later analysis, co-occurring TCRs were grouped using DBSCAN, and TCRdist sequence similarity was added for clustering within HLA-allele-positive subsets. Repertoires with fewer than 30,000 or more than 120,000 public chains were left out of co-occurrence clustering, as were five repertoires with anomalous nucleotide sharing. TCRdb carries this immuneACCESS record with in-frame sequences only. Its versions omit some clonotypes, under half of them owing to an unresolved V gene in the studies checked, with the rest unexplained. V, J and clone size were drawn from that table, and D and trimming were deduced from the DNA. The sample records approximately 180,000 clones, roughly 81% of which are singletons. The ten largest clones represent roughly 4.5% of the sample.

Overall study outcomes, separate from this receptor: Because counts were too low, about 17 rarely observed V segments, including chromosome 9 orphons, were excluded from the earlier analysis of 587 of the donors. In a later analysis, some 17,000 TCR beta sequences were associated with specific HLA alleles at a false discovery rate of 0.05. Correlated functional status among segregating V segments might reflect linkage disequilibrium, but an unknown experimental factor could not be ruled out. CMV serostatus was the only immune exposure information available for the cohort. This cohort had only TCR beta chains sequenced, and the lack of alpha or paired-chain data limited which features could be detected. According to a later analysis, TCR association rates differed among HLA loci, with DRB1 alleles showing the most associated TCRs and HLA-C alleles showing the fewest. According to a later analysis, parvovirus B19, influenza, CMV and Epstein-Barr virus appeared linked to several top co-occurrence clusters. Broadly in line with IMGT annotations, most TCR beta V segments showed up in productive rearrangements about 87% or about 30% of the time in an earlier analysis of about 500 of the donors. Most TCR sequences were observed very rarely across donors, whereas some public TCRs were present in many individuals. According to the authors, the approach could potentially be generalized to other disease states and immunological phenotypes. A further reported finding was that TCR beta sequences accurately predicted the HLA-A and HLA-B alleles for most subjects in the first cohort. In the study, 164 TCR beta chains were listed as associated with cytomegalovirus. In a later genetic analysis, a missense DCLRE1C variant was associated with V-gene and J-gene trimming of TCR beta chains, and the association was replicated in an independent cohort. Because HLA typing was missing for some donors at each locus, association tests included only the typed subset. Sequencing depth was assumed to be roughly uniform across donors in the presence/absence analyses, though that assumption may not hold. The classifier was reported to diagnose cytomegalovirus status with high specificity and sensitivity in both the original and validation cohorts. A group of highly shared sequence variants was considered likely to be a technical artifact of the sequencing pipeline. When HLA alleles, especially DR and DQ, strongly co-occurred, attributing TCR associations to individual alleles was difficult. A few of the identified cytomegalovirus-associated TCR beta chains were confirmed in vitro to be specific for cytomegalovirus antigens. Compared with equally common non-associated chains, HLA-associated TCR beta chains in a later analysis were more clonally expanded and had lower generation probabilities. In a later analysis, most CMV-associated TCR beta chains were found to appear HLA-restricted, with HLA associations seemingly driven largely by CMV exposure. Compared with the roughly 700-donor mean, donors in an Asian-associated ancestry cluster had fewer N-insertions in productive TCRs, according to a later genetic analysis.

This sequence originates from a woman aged 18 to 35 in good health and CMV-seropositive. The sequencing input was PBMCs.

The DNA sequence follows: TGCGCCAGCAGCCAAGATCAGGGCAGCCTTAGTGATTCACCCCTCCACTTT. It specifies CASSQDQGSLSDSPLHF. The sequence joins TRBV4-1 to TRBJ1-6, with TRBD1 as a weak D call on 5 bases. Inclusive of the bounding cysteine and phenylalanine, the CDR3 is 17 residues long. The retained sequence is limited to the CDR3, 51 bases, with the frame set at the first base. CDR1 and CDR2 (MGHRA, YSYEKL) derive from the germline V gene. V drops 0 bases and J drops 8 bases, leaving 17 bases in between.